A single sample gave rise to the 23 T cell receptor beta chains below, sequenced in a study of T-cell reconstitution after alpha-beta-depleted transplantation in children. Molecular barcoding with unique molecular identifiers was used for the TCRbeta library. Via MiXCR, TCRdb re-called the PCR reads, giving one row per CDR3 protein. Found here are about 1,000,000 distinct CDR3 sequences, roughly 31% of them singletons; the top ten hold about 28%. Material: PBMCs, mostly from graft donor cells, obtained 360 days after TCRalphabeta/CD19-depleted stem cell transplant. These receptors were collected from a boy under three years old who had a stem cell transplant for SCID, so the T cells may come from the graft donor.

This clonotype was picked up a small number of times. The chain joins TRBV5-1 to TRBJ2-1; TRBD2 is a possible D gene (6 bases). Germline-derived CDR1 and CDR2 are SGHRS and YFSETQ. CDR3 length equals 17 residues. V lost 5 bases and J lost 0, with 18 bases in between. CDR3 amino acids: CASRPYGGPVSYNEQFF. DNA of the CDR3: TGCGCCAGCAGACCATACGGGGGACCCGTCTCCTACAATGAGCAGTTCTTC.

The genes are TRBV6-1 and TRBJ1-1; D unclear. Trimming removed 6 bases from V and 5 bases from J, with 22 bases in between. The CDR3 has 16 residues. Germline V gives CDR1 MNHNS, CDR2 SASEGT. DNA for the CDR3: TGTGCCAGCAGCGAACTAAGAACAGCCGGGAGTACTGAAGCTTTCTTT. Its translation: CASSELRTAGSTEAFF.

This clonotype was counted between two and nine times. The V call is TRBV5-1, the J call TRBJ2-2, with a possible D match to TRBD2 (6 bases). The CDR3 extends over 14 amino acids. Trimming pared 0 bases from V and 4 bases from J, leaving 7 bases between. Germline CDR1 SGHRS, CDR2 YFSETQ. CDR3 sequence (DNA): TGCGCCAGCAGCTTGGTCGGGAGCACCGGGGAGCTGTTTTTT. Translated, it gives CASSLVGSTGELFF.

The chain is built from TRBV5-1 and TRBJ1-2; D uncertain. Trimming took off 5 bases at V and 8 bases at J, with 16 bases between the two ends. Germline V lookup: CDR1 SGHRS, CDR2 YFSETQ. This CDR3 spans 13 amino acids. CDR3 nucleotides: TGCGCCAGCAGGCGCGCTGACGAAGTCGGCTACACCTTC. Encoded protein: CASRRADEVGYTF.

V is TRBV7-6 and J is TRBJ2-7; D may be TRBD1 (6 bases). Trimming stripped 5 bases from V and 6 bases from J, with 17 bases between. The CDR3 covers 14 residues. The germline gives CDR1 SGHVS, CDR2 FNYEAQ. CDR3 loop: CASSARTGSVEQYF. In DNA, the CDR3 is TGTGCCAGCAGCGCCCGTACAGGGTCAGTCGAGCAGTACTTC. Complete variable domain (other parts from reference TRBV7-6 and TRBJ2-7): GAGVSQSPRYKVTKRGQDVALRCDPISGHVSLYWYRQALGQGPEFLTYFNYEAQQDKSGLPNDRFSAERPEGSISTLTIQRTEQRDSAMYRCASSARTGSVEQYFGPGTRLTVT.

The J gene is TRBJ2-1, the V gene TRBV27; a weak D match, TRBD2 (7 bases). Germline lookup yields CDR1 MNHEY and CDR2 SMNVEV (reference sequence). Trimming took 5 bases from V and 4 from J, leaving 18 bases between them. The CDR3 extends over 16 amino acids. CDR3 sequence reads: CASSPSTGRAYNEQFF. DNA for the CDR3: TGTGCCAGCAGTCCCTCTACAGGGAGGGCATACAATGAGCAGTTCTTC.

In DNA form, the CDR3 reads TGTGCCAGCAGTCAAGCCCACAGCCTACAGTACTTC. It codes for CASSQAHSLQYF. The chain employs TRBV12-3 or TRBV12-4 and TRBJ2-7; D not certain. Trimming removed 5 bases at V and 10 bases at J, with 15 bases between. This CDR3 has 12 amino acids.

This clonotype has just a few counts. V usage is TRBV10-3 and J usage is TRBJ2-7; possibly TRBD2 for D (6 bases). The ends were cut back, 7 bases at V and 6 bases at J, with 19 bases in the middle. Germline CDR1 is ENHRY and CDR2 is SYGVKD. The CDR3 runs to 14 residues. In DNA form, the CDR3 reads TGTGCCATCATTGCAGGACCCCTCGGGGGCGAGCAGTACTTC. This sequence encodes CAIIAGPLGGEQYF.

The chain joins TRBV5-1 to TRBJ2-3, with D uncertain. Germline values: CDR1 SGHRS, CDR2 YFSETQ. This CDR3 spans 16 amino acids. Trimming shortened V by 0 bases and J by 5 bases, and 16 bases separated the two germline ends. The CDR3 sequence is CASSLGAYWARDTQYF. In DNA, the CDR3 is TGCGCCAGCAGCTTGGGCGCTTATTGGGCGCGAGATACGCAGTATTTT.

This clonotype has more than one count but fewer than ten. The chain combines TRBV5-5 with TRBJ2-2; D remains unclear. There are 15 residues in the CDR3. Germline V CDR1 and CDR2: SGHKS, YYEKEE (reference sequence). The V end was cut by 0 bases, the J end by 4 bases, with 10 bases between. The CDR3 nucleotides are TGTGCCAGCAGCTTGGACCAACCCCCCACCGGGGAGCTGTTTTTT. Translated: CASSLDQPPTGELFF. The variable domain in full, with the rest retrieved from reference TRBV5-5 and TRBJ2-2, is DAGVTQSPTHLIKTRGQQVTLRCSPISGHKSVSWYQQVLGQGPQFIFQYYEKEERGRGNFPDRFSARQFPNYSSELNVNALLLGDSALYLCASSLDQPPTGELFFGEGSRLTVL.

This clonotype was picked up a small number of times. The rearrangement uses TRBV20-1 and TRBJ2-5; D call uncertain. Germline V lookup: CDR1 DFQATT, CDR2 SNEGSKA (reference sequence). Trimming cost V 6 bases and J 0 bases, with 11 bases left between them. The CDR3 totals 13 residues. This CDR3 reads CSALMGYQETQYF. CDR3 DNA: TGCAGTGCCTTGATGGGTTACCAAGAGACCCAGTACTTC.

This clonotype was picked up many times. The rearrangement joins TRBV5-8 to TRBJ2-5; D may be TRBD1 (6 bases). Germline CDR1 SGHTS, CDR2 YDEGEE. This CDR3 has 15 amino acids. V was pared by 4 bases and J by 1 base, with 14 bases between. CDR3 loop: CASSLQGPGQETQYF. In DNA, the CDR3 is TGTGCCAGCAGCCTACAGGGACCGGGCCAAGAGACCCAGTACTTC.

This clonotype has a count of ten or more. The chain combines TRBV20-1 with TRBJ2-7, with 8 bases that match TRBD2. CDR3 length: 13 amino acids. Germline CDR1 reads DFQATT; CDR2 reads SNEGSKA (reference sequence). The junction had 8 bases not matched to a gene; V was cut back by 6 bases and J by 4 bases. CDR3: CSATGGGVYEQYF. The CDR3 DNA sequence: TGCAGTGCCACCGGGGGGGGAGTTTACGAGCAGTACTTC.

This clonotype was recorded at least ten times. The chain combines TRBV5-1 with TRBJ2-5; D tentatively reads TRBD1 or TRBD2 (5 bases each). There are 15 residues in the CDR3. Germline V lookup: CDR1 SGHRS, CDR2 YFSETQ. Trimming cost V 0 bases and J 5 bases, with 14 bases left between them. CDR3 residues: CASSLELGVPETQYF. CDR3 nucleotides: TGCGCCAGCAGCTTGGAACTGGGGGTCCCGGAGACCCAGTACTTC.

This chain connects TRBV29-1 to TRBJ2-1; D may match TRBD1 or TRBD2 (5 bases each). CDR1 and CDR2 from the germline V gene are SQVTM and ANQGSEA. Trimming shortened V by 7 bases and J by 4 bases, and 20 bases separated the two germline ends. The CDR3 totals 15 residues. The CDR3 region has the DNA TGCAGCGCGCCGGGACGGGCAGGGTCATACAATGAGCAGTTCTTC. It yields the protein CSAPGRAGSYNEQFF.

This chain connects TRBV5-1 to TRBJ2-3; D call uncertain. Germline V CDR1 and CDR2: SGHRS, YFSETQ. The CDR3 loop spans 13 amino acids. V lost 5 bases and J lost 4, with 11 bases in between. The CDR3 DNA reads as TGCGCCAGCAGAAGGGCCGGTCCAGATACGCAGTATTTT. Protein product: CASRRAGPDTQYF.

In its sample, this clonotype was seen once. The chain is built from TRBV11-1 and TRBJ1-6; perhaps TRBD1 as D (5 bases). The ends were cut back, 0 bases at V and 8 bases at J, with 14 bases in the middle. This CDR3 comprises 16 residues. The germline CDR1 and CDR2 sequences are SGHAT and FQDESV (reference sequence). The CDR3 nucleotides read TGTGCCAGCAGCTTAGCGCGGGGACGATCACATTCACCCCTCCACTTT. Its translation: CASSLARGRSHSPLHF.

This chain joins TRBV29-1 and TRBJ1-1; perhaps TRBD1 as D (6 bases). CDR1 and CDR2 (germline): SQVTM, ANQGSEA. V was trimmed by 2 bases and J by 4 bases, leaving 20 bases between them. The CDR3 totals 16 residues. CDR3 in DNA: TGCAGCGTTGAATATGGCAGGGGAAGGGAGTTCACTGAAGCTTTCTTT. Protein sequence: CSVEYGRGREFTEAFF.

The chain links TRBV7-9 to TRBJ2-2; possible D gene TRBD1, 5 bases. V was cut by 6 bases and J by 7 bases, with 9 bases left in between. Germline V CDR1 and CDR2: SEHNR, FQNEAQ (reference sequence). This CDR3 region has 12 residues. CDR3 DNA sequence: TGTGCCAGCAGTCAGGGTATCGGGGAGCTGTTTTTT. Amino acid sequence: CASSQGIGELFF.

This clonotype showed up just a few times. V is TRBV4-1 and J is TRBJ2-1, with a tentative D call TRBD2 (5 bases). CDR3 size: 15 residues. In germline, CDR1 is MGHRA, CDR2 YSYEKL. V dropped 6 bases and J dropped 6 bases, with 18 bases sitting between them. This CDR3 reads CASSLPGLAGNEQFF. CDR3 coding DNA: TGCGCCAGCAGTCTTCCGGGCCTCGCGGGCAATGAGCAGTTCTTC.

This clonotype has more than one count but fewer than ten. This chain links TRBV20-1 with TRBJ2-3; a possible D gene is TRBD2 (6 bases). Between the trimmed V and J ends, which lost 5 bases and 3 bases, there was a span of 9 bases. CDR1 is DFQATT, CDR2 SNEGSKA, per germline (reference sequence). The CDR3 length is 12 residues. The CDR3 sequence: CSAQLATDTQYF. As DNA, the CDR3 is TGCAGTGCTCAGCTAGCGACAGATACGCAGTATTTT.

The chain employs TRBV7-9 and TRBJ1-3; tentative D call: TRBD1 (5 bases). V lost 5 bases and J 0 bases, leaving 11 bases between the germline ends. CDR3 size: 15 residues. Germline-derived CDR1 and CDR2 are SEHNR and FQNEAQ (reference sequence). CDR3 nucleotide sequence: TGTGCCAGCAGCACAACAGGCTTCTCTGGAAACACCATATATTTT. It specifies CASSTTGFSGNTIYF.

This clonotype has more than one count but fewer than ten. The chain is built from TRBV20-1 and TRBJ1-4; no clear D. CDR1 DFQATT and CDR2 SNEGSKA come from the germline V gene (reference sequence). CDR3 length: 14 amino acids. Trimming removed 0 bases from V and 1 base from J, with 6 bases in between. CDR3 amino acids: CSARDSVTNEKLFF. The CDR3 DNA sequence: TGCAGTGCTAGAGATAGCGTAACTAATGAAAAACTGTTTTTT.